This passage covers 5 T cell receptor beta chains from one sample sequenced in a study of blood T cell repertoires in COVID-19. This table comes from immunoSEQ multiplex PCR, and its TCRdb copy is limited to in-frame clones, with some not included. In the table there are about 56,000 clones, almost 85% of which are singletons. The specimen sequenced was peripheral blood. The receptors stem from a woman of 80 years or more with acute or convalescent COVID-19.

The rearrangement uses TRBV11-2 and TRBJ2-5; D is perhaps TRBD1 (5 bases). V lost 5 bases to trimming and J lost 1 base, with 11 bases between them. The CDR3 loop spans 14 amino acids. CDR1 SGHAT and CDR2 FQNNGV come from the germline V gene. CDR3 region: CASSRNRIQETQYF. The CDR3, as DNA: TGTGCCAGCAGCCGGAACAGGATCCAAGAGACCCAGTACTTC.

This chain links TRBV12-5 with TRBJ2-2, with 7 bases that match TRBD1. CDR1 LGHNT and CDR2 FRNRAP come from the germline V gene. The CDR3 totals 15 residues. V lost 6 bases to trimming and J lost 4 bases; unmatched junction nucleotides: 8. The chain's CDR3 is CASGTGTDGTGELFF. CDR3 nucleotide sequence: TGTGCTAGTGGCACCGGGACAGACGGCACCGGGGAGCTGTTTTTT.

The chain uses TRBV6-4 and TRBJ2-6, with D unclear. The germline V gene has CDR1 MRHNA and CDR2 SNTAGT. Trimming shortened V by 0 bases and J by 0 bases, and 3 bases separated the two germline ends. The CDR3 spans 15 residues. Here the CDR3 DNA reads TGTGCCAGCAGTGACTCTAACTCTGGGGCCAACGTCCTGACTTTC. It yields the protein CASSDSNSGANVLTF.

The chain has TRBV4-1 and TRBJ2-5, with a weak D call TRBD2 (5 bases). This CDR3 region has 17 residues. Per the germline V gene, CDR1 is MGHRA and CDR2 is YSYEKL. Trimming stripped 0 bases from V and 1 base from J, with 15 bases between. CDR3 in DNA: TGCGCCAGCAGCCAAGAGAGGGCCGTCCCAACCCAAGAGACCCAGTACTTC. The encoded protein is CASSQERAVPTQETQYF.

CDR3 DNA sequence: TGCAGTGCTAGTTCGGGGGGAAACACTGAAGCTTTCTTT. Translation: CSASSGGNTEAFF. J is TRBJ1-1 and V is TRBV20-1; D possibly corresponds to TRBD1 (5 bases). Germline V CDR1 and CDR2: DFQATT, SNEGSKA (reference sequence). This CDR3 has 13 amino acids. Trimming stripped 3 bases from V and 2 bases from J, with 10 bases between.